One and the same sample provided the 16 T cell receptor beta chains below, sequenced in a study of shared clonotypes between healthy human individuals. The repertoire was sequenced with immunoSEQ multiplex PCR; TCRdb's copy has only in-frame clones and lacks some. The table records about 2.4 million clones, roughly 93% of them present only once. Sequences were obtained from naive CD4+ T cells from PBMCs. Subset meaning: CD45RA+ positively selected. The receptors shown here come from a man in his late teens or twenties in good health. Some clones in this sample may be carry-over from other donors' samples.

The table lists this clone with a count of one. DNA of the CDR3: TGTGCCAGCAGTTTATGGGCTAGCGGGCCTCCTTACGAGCAGTACTTC. Protein sequence: CASSLWASGPPYEQYF. The J gene is TRBJ2-7, the V gene TRBV28; 8 bases agree with TRBD2. Unmatched junction bases numbered 8, after V lost 0 bases and J lost 4 bases. In germline, CDR1 is MDHEN, CDR2 SYDVKM. CDR3 size: 16 residues.

The chain employs TRBV5-3 and TRBJ2-1; tentatively, D is TRBD2 (6 bases). TRBV5-3 is placed among ORFs of uncertain function. This CDR3 is 17 amino acids long. Trimming removed 4 bases from V and 3 bases from J, with 20 bases in between. The CDR3 region is CARSPTPYAGYYNEQFF. The CDR3 nucleotides are TGTGCCAGAAGCCCAACACCGTATGCGGGATACTACAATGAGCAGTTCTTC.

This clone occurred once. CDR3 sequence reads: CASSLDGGQGVEKLFF. The CDR3 DNA sequence: TGTGCCAGCAGCTTAGATGGGGGACAGGGGGTTGAAAAACTGTTTTTT. This chain connects TRBV11-2 to TRBJ1-4, with 11 bases matching TRBD1. CDR1 is SGHAT, CDR2 FQNNGV, per germline. J was trimmed by 7 bases and V by 0 bases; bases with no gene match: 4. The CDR3 runs to 16 residues.

The chain couples TRBV28 to TRBJ2-2; 9 bases map to TRBD2. Germline CDR1 reads MDHEN; CDR2 reads SYDVKM. The CDR3 consists of 19 residues. V was pared by 5 bases and J by 0 bases, with 13 bases of the junction left unmatched. The CDR3 DNA follows: TGTGCCAGCAGTCCAACCGACGGTAGCGGGAGTTCGAACACCGGGGAGCTGTTTTTT. The encoded protein is CASSPTDGSGSSNTGELFF.

In the case of this clone: Other nucleotide sequences in the sample specify the same CDR3. V gene TRBV19 combines with J gene TRBJ2-1; D call uncertain. Germline CDR1 reads LNHDA; CDR2 reads SQIVND (reference sequence). The CDR3 is 15 residues long. Trimming stripped 4 bases from V and 0 bases from J, with 10 bases between. CDR3 in amino acids: CASSTPGGSYNEQFF. The CDR3 DNA follows: TGTGCCAGTAGTACTCCCGGCGGCTCCTACAATGAGCAGTTCTTC. The full variable domain, in which reference TRBV19 and TRBJ2-1 provide the parts outside the CDR3, is DGGITQSPKYLFRKEGQNVTLSCEQNLNHDAMYWYRQDPGQGLRLIYYSQIVNDFQKGDIAEGYSVSREKKESFPLTVTSAQKNPTAFYLCASSTPGGSYNEQFFGPGTRLTVL.

The chain carries TRBV28 and TRBJ2-5, with 8 bases fitting TRBD1. The CDR3 is 13 amino acids. V dropped 5 bases and J dropped 5; count of bases not matched to a gene: 4. CDR1 MDHEN and CDR2 SYDVKM come from the germline V gene. The CDR3, as DNA: TGTGCCAGCAGTCGACAGGGGCCCGAGACCCAGTACTTC. It is translated as CASSRQGPETQYF.

The rearrangement links TRBV2 to TRBJ2-3; tentative D call: TRBD2 (6 bases). Germline V gene sequence: CDR1 SNHLY, CDR2 FYNNEI. Trimming shortened V by 6 bases and J by 5 bases, and 15 bases separated the two germline ends. The CDR3 has 14 residues. The CDR3 spells CASSRGGTVDTQYF. The CDR3 DNA is TGTGCCAGCAGCCGAGGCGGGACCGTAGATACGCAGTATTTT.

This sequence joins TRBV28 and TRBJ2-5; TRBD1 agrees at 9 bases. From germline, CDR1 is MDHEN and CDR2 SYDVKM. The CDR3 loop spans 15 amino acids. Unmatched junction bases numbered 10, after V lost 7 bases and J lost 4 bases. The CDR3: CASTFRDRVLETQYF. The DNA for the CDR3 is TGTGCCAGCACTTTCCGGGACAGGGTACTAGAGACCCAGTACTTC.

The chain combines TRBV29-1 with TRBJ1-1; 11 nucleotides match TRBD1. The CDR3 consists of 13 residues. V gave up 7 bases and J gave up 0 bases; unmatched junction bases: 1. Per germline, CDR1 SQVTM and CDR2 ANQGSEA. CDR3 bases: TGCAGCGCGGGACAGGGGGTGAACACTGAAGCTTTCTTT. It yields the protein CSAGQGVNTEAFF.

This clone was recorded once. The J gene is TRBJ2-6, the V gene TRBV5-1; D ambiguous. This CDR3 has 17 amino acids. The germline gives CDR1 SGHRS, CDR2 YFSETQ. Trimming left V 0 bases short and J 1 base short, with 11 bases between. The CDR3 loop is CASSLGSTQSGANVLTF. CDR3 DNA: TGCGCCAGCAGCTTGGGTTCTACTCAGTCTGGGGCCAACGTCCTGACTTTC.

The genes are TRBV27 and TRBJ1-6; D uncertain. This CDR3 comprises 13 residues. Trimming pared 3 bases from V and 5 bases from J, leaving 5 bases between. CDR1 is MNHEY, CDR2 SMNVEV, per germline (reference sequence). The CDR3 DNA sequence: TGTGCCAGCAGTTTTTGGGATAATTCACCCCTCCACTTT. Its translation: CASSFWDNSPLHF.

The genes are TRBV7-2 and TRBJ1-6; 8 positions agree with TRBD1. V dropped 5 bases and J dropped 7; count of bases not matched to a gene: 10. This CDR3 spans 16 amino acids. From germline, CDR1 is SGHTA and CDR2 FQGNSA. The CDR3 is CASSLTRGLGNSPLHF. DNA of the CDR3: TGTGCCAGCAGCCTTACCAGGGGGCTGGGGAATTCACCCCTCCACTTT.

The CDR3 nucleotides read TGTGCCAGCTCAGGAGCGCGGGACGGTTACTCACAAGAGACCCAGTACTTC. This sequence encodes CASSGARDGYSQETQYF. This chain links TRBV18 with TRBJ2-5; D is perhaps TRBD2 (6 bases). Germline V lookup: CDR1 KGHSH, CDR2 LQKENI. The CDR3 has 17 amino acids. Trimming removed 5 bases from V and 2 bases from J, with 21 bases in between.

The chain links TRBV9 to TRBJ1-2, with D perhaps TRBD1 (5 bases). V lost 3 bases to trimming and J lost 3 bases, with 12 bases between them. The CDR3 covers 14 residues. Germline values: CDR1 SGDLS, CDR2 YYNGEE. The DNA for the CDR3 is TGTGCCAGCAGCGCAGAACAGGTGTACTATGGCTACACCTTC. Amino acid sequence: CASSAEQVYYGYTF.

This chain uses TRBV11-2 with TRBJ2-3; D tentatively reads TRBD1 or TRBD2 (5 bases each). The V gene's germline CDR1 is SGHAT and CDR2 FQNNGV. This CDR3 spans 15 amino acids. V lost 6 bases to trimming and J lost 3 bases, with 16 bases between them. CDR3 in amino acids: CASSTGRTGTDTQYF. The CDR3 nucleotides read TGTGCCAGCAGTACGGGGCGTACCGGAACAGATACGCAGTATTTT.

This chain uses TRBV10-3 with TRBJ2-1; 9 positions match TRBD2. The germline CDR1 and CDR2 sequences are ENHRY and SYGVKD. The CDR3 extends over 14 amino acids. V trimming: 3 bases; J trimming: 9 bases; junction bases outside the gene matches: 6. CDR3 nucleotides: TGTGCCATCAGTGATAAGCGGGAGGCGAGTGAGCAGTTCTTC. Translating gives CAISDKREASEQFF.